This entry lists 25 T cell receptor beta chains sequenced from one sample in a study of Ad26.COV2.S vaccination and SARS-CoV-2 variants. Treatment defined: roughly 20 received Ad26.COV2.S at low or high dose, single or two shots; about 5 received placebo; per-sample allocation not given. Sampling was performed 63 days after the first vaccine or placebo injection. This table comes from immunoSEQ multiplex PCR, and its TCRdb copy is limited to in-frame clones, with some not included. The sample comprises 300,000 to 350,000 clones, 85% to 90% of which are singletons, and around 5.5% rests with the top ten. This specimen was peripheral blood, taken in a trial of Ad26.COV2.S vaccine versus placebo. These receptors were taken from a person between 18 and 59 years old who received the Ad26.COV2.S COVID-19 vaccine or a placebo.

This sequence joins TRBV12-3 or TRBV12-4 and TRBJ2-5; 7 bases fit TRBD1. V trimming: 5 bases; J trimming: 7 bases; junction bases outside the gene matches: 4. The CDR3 totals 12 residues. The CDR3 nucleotides read TGTGCCAGCAGTACAGGGGTAAGGACCCAGTACTTC. Protein sequence: CASSTGVRTQYF.

J is TRBJ1-1 and V is TRBV7-9; 8 nucleotides match TRBD1. V lost 6 bases and J lost 5; bases outside the gene matches: 2. Germline values: CDR1 SEHNR, CDR2 FQNEAQ (reference sequence). This CDR3 is 12 amino acids long. Here the CDR3 DNA reads TGTGCCAGCAGTCACAGGGGGACTGAAGCTTTCTTT. Its translation: CASSHRGTEAFF.

V gene TRBV5-6 combines with J gene TRBJ1-4; D gene ambiguous. Trimming took 0 bases from V and 0 from J, leaving 6 bases between them. Germline CDR1 SGHDT, CDR2 YYEEEE. This CDR3 is 15 amino acids long. CDR3 sequence (DNA): TGTGCCAGCAGCTTGGGTTCCGCAACTAATGAAAAACTGTTTTTT. This translates into CASSLGSATNEKLFF.

The DNA of the CDR3 is TGTGCCAGTAGTGGCCGGGACAGGGTGGATGTGGGCTACACCTTC. This sequence encodes CASSGRDRVDVGYTF. This chain joins TRBV19 and TRBJ1-2, with 9 nucleotides matching TRBD1. CDR1 and CDR2 from the germline V gene are LNHDA and SQIVND (reference sequence). This CDR3 is built from 15 residues. The ends lost 5 bases at V and 8 bases at J; junction bases unmatched: 12.

The gene calls are TRBV6-6 and TRBJ2-1; TRBD1 matches at 7 bases. J lost 10 bases, V lost 6 bases, and 6 bases had no gene match. The CDR3 has 12 residues. Per germline, CDR1 MNHNY and CDR2 SVGAGI (reference sequence). This CDR3 is CASSRDSIEQFF. In nucleotides, the CDR3 is TGTGCCAGCAGCAGGGACAGCATCGAGCAGTTCTTC.

The gene calls are TRBV7-9 and TRBJ2-1, with TRBD2 matching 13 bases. Germline CDR1 and CDR2: SEHNR and FQNEAQ (reference sequence). J lost 12 bases, V lost 4 bases, and 18 bases had no gene match. The CDR3 has 18 amino acids. CDR3 in amino acids: CASSYPPGGTSGTHGQFF. For the CDR3, the DNA is TGTGCCAGCAGCTATCCTCCAGGGGGGACTAGCGGGACGCATGGGCAGTTCTTC.

The V gene is TRBV11-2, the J gene TRBJ2-7; D unresolved. The CDR3 extends over 15 amino acids. CDR1 is SGHAT, CDR2 FQNNGV, per germline. V lost 3 bases, J lost 2 bases, and 14 bases lay in between. This chain's CDR3 is CASSFHQNTAYEQYF. CDR3 DNA sequence: TGTGCCAGCAGCTTTCATCAGAACACGGCCTACGAGCAGTACTTC.

The rearrangement links TRBV19 to TRBJ2-2, with TRBD2 identical over 10 bases. The CDR3 contains 18 residues. V was clipped by 6 bases and J by 6 bases; unmatched bases: 16. Germline V gene sequence: CDR1 LNHDA, CDR2 SQIVND (reference sequence). The CDR3 protein is CASRISGGRAFFPGELFF. The CDR3 DNA follows: TGTGCCAGTAGGATTAGCGGGGGGAGGGCATTCTTCCCCGGGGAGCTGTTTTTT.

The CDR3 DNA is TGTGCCAGTGGTATAAGGGGGACCGGGGAGCTGTTTTTT. Protein: CASGIRGTGELFF. V gene TRBV2 combines with J gene TRBJ2-2, with D possibly being TRBD1 (6 bases). Trimming took 9 bases from V and 5 from J, leaving 13 bases between them. The CDR3 runs to 13 residues. Looked up from germline, CDR1 is SNHLY and CDR2 is FYNNEI.

The chain couples TRBV19 to TRBJ1-4; 7 bases are a match to TRBD1. With V trimmed by 3 bases and J by 7 bases, 5 bases remained unmatched. The germline V gene has CDR1 LNHDA and CDR2 SQIVND (reference sequence). The CDR3 is 14 amino acids. In nucleotides, the CDR3 is TGTGCCAGTAGTATTCAGGGGGGCCCTGAAAAACTGTTTTTT. Its protein is CASSIQGGPEKLFF. Supplemented by reference TRBV19 and TRBJ1-4, the full variable domain reads DGGITQSPKYLFRKEGQNVTLSCEQNLNHDAMYWYRQDPGQGLRLIYYSQIVNDFQKGDIAEGYSVSREKKESFPLTVTSAQKNPTAFYLCASSIQGGPEKLFFGSGTQLSVL.

The sample holds a few counts of this clone. V and J are TRBV12-3 or TRBV12-4 and TRBJ1-2; D is perhaps TRBD1 (5 bases). V lost 3 bases and J 4 bases, leaving 9 bases between the germline ends. CDR3 size: 13 residues. CDR3 amino acids: CASSLGTVYGYTF. In nucleotides, the CDR3 is TGTGCCAGCAGTTTGGGGACCGTCTATGGCTACACCTTC.

The gene calls are TRBV6-5 and TRBJ1-2, with 7 positions matching TRBD1. V lost 3 bases to trimming and J lost 6 bases; unmatched junction nucleotides: 7. CDR1 is MNHEY and CDR2 is SVGAGI in the germline V gene. There are 14 residues in the CDR3. This chain's CDR3 is CASSYSQGSNGYTF. Written as DNA, the CDR3 is TGTGCCAGCAGTTATTCACAGGGGAGCAATGGCTACACCTTC.

The rearrangement links TRBV19 to TRBJ1-6; TRBD1 aligns across 7 bases. V lost 6 bases, J lost 0 bases, and 11 bases stayed unmatched. Germline CDR1 is LNHDA and CDR2 is SQIVND (reference sequence). The CDR3 is 18 residues long. DNA of the CDR3: TGTGCCAGTAGGAGCGACAGGGTGGGGAGCTCCTATAATTCACCCCTCCACTTT. Translated, it gives CASRSDRVGSSYNSPLHF.

The chain uses TRBV19 and TRBJ1-1; D remains ambiguous. The length of the CDR3 is 12 residues. Looked up from germline, CDR1 is LNHDA and CDR2 is SQIVND (reference sequence). V was cut by 3 bases and J by 4 bases, with 6 bases left in between. CDR3 nucleotide sequence: TGTGCCAGTAGTATGGGGATCACTGAAGCTTTCTTT. Translation: CASSMGITEAFF.

V gene TRBV29-1 combines with J gene TRBJ1-1; a weak D match, TRBD1 (5 bases). Per germline, CDR1 SQVTM and CDR2 ANQGSEA. Trimming took 2 bases from V and 4 from J, leaving 8 bases between them. There are 12 residues in the CDR3. The DNA of the CDR3 is TGCAGCGTTGAATTGGGGGGCACTGAAGCTTTCTTT. It specifies CSVELGGTEAFF.

The chain uses TRBV7-9 and TRBJ2-7; D might be TRBD1 (5 bases). The CDR3 spans 14 residues. CDR1 SEHNR and CDR2 FQNEAQ come from the germline V gene (reference sequence). V gave up 2 bases and J gave up 3 bases, with 11 bases separating them. CDR3 amino acids: CASSLSDRNYEQYV. The CDR3 DNA reads as TGTGCCAGCAGCTTATCTGACAGAAACTACGAGCAGTACGTC.

The chain employs TRBV28 and TRBJ2-2; no clear D. Germline assignment: CDR1 MDHEN and CDR2 SYDVKM. V gave up 6 bases and J gave up 0 bases, with 11 bases separating them. This CDR3 contains 15 residues. Here the CDR3 reads CASSLDIANTGELFF. As DNA, the CDR3 is TGTGCCAGCAGCCTCGACATTGCGAACACCGGGGAGCTGTTTTTT.

The genes are TRBV5-6 and TRBJ1-6, with D maybe TRBD1 (5 bases). The germline gives CDR1 SGHDT, CDR2 YYEEEE. The CDR3 consists of 16 residues. The ends were cut back, 4 bases at V and 10 bases at J, with 21 bases in the middle. CDR3 coding DNA: TGTGCCAGCAGCCACGTCGGGAGGGGAGAAAACTCACCCCTCCACTTT. It yields the protein CASSHVGRGENSPLHF.

The chain joins TRBV21-1 to TRBJ2-2. TRBV21-1 is tagged as a pseudogene. CDR3 length equals 15 residues. The CDR3 here is CASSQSGVNTGELFF. CDR3 bases: TGTGCCAGCAGTCAATCAGGAGTGAACACCGGGGAGCTGTTTTTT.

The chain recombines TRBV27 with TRBJ1-2; D remains unclear. This CDR3 is built from 13 residues. Trimming removed 5 bases from V and 4 bases from J, with 11 bases in between. The V gene's germline CDR1 is MNHEY and CDR2 SMNVEV (reference sequence). CDR3 in amino acids: CASSMLGSYGYTF. The CDR3 DNA reads as TGTGCCAGCAGTATGCTGGGCAGCTATGGCTACACCTTC.

The chain uses TRBV10-3 and TRBJ1-2; D is undetermined. CDR3 size: 20 residues. Trimming left V 0 bases short and J 5 bases short, with 28 bases between. Germline loops: CDR1 ENHRY, CDR2 SYGVKD. The CDR3 loop reads CAISESKSGEGTARIYGYTF. The CDR3, as DNA: TGTGCCATCAGTGAGTCGAAATCTGGCGAGGGTACCGCCAGAATATATGGCTACACCTTC.

This clone appeared many times. The V gene is TRBV10-3, the J gene TRBJ1-2, with D possibly being TRBD1 (5 bases). Trimming shortened V by 10 bases and J by 0 bases, and 18 bases separated the two germline ends. CDR1 is ENHRY and CDR2 is SYGVKD in the germline V gene. The CDR3 contains 15 residues. CDR3 residues: CATENQGVSNYGYTF. The CDR3, as DNA: TGTGCCACCGAAAACCAGGGCGTTTCTAACTATGGCTACACCTTC.

The CDR3 nucleotides are TGTGCCAGCAGCATTGGGGCCTGCAATCAGCCCCAGCATTTT. This codes for CASSIGACNQPQHF. This chain joins TRBV13 and TRBJ1-5; the D gene is possibly TRBD1 (5 bases). Germline-derived CDR1 and CDR2 are PRHDT and FYEKMQ (reference sequence). CDR3 length: 14 amino acids. Trimming shortened V by 5 bases and J by 2 bases, and 10 bases separated the two germline ends.

The gene calls are TRBV5-4 and TRBJ1-2; D is perhaps TRBD1 (5 bases). Germline CDR1 reads SGHNT; CDR2 reads YYREEE (reference sequence). The V end was cut by 3 bases, the J end by 2 bases, with 11 bases between. The CDR3 is 14 amino acids. The CDR3 spells CASSSERGNYGYTF. CDR3 sequence (DNA): TGTGCCAGCAGCTCAGAACGGGGCAACTATGGCTACACCTTC.

The chain couples TRBV19 to TRBJ1-3, with unresolved D. Germline V gene sequence: CDR1 LNHDA, CDR2 SQIVND (reference sequence). Between the trimmed V and J ends, which lost 3 bases and 4 bases, there was a span of 10 bases. The CDR3 covers 14 residues. CDR3 protein: CASSIRSTGNTIYF. CDR3 coding DNA: TGTGCCAGTAGTATCCGTAGTACCGGAAACACCATATATTTT.